The subject of this entry is one T cell receptor (beta chain). There is no known antigen for this receptor. Per-base qualities were not stored, and no clone one base away is much larger. The immunoSEQ Assay, a bias-controlled multiplex PCR, was used to amplify TCRbeta CDR3 regions from genomic DNA. In the authors' own workflow: Nucleated cell counts per sample were estimated from amplification of reference gene primers within the assay. To quantify the absolute abundance of each unique TCRbeta CDR3 rearrangement, sequence reads were collapsed and filtered. Productive Simpson clonality was computed per sample as the square root of Simpson's diversity index over productive rearrangements. TCRdb retrieved this table from immuneACCESS and kept in-frame rearrangements only. Not all clones are present; in checked studies, unresolved V genes account for under half, and no reason is known for the remainder. V, J and clone size are taken as reported in that table, and D and trimming were inferred from the DNA itself. The sample data list more than 85,000 clones, and 80% to 90% of these were observed just once. Approximately 1.1% of the sample goes to the ten largest clones.

This sample is part of a study of blood T cell repertoires in COVID-19 (dated by TCRdb to the early 2020s). Concerning the study at large: The collaborator samples originated in the United States, Italy and Spain and spanned the acute and convalescent phases of COVID-19. The repertoires were made available in a free public database intended to serve as a resource for research on the immune response to SARS-CoV-2. Subjects who had been exposed to COVID-19, were actively infected with it, or had recovered from it provided the deeply sampled blood TCRbeta repertoires that made up the dataset. The prospective study material was composed of cDNA or gDNA derived from T cells, B-cell-depleted T cells, or PBMCs. The samples were drawn from two sources: the first 160 participants of the ongoing ImmuneRACE study, and 1,200 or so subjects contributed by 6 global collaborators. A de-identified subject ID, COVID-19 status, age in years and sex were almost always included in the sample metadata. HLA class I and class II types, where available, came from metadata supplied by the sample provider rather than from assay-based typing.

The collaborating institutions used their own protocols to collect whole blood in K2EDTA tubes. For TCRbeta analysis, collaborators shipped samples as frozen whole blood, isolated PBMCs, or DNA extracted from either of those sample types. Overall study outcomes, separate from this receptor: How much clinical and demographic metadata was included differed by source and by participant, and the metadata was provided uncurated.

According to the germline V gene (reference sequence), CDR1 reads LGHDT and CDR2 reads YNNKEL. There are 14 amino acids in the CDR3, from cysteine to phenylalanine inclusive. The retained sequence is limited to the CDR3, 42 bases, with the frame set at the first base. Compared with germline, V lacks 1 base and J lacks 6 bases; bases without a gene match: 4. The chain was built from TRBV3-1 (or the pseudogene TRBV3-2) and TRBJ2-7, with 9 junctional bases fitting TRBD1. This sequence was found in a human donor in a cohort sampled during active COVID-19. The sample taken for sequencing was peripheral blood. DNA sequence: TGTGCCAGCAGCCAAGGGGACAGGGCTGGCGAGCAGTACTTC. Its protein is CASSQGDRAGEQYF.